This TCR beta chain was profiled in a study of blood T cell repertoires in COVID-19. For the study at large: Sites in the United States, Italy and Spain provided acute and convalescent COVID-19 samples.

The age range of participants was about 18 to 95 years, with residence in about two dozen US areas. Participants' reported clinical history set cohort assignment. As processed by the authors: Nucleated cell counts were estimated from reference gene primer amplification. This table comes from immunoSEQ multiplex PCR, and its TCRdb copy is limited to in-frame clones, with some not included. Clone size and V and J calls were adopted from that table, with D and trimming inferred from the DNA. The sample lists 350,000 to 400,000 clones, 80% to 90% seen once, with around 1% in the top ten. V dropped 5 bases and J dropped 2 bases, with 9 bases sitting between them. CDR3 size: 13 residues. Per the germline V gene, CDR1 is MGHDK and CDR2 is SYGVNS.

The specimen sequenced was PBMCs or T cells enriched from blood (not recorded which). This TCR derives from a man younger than 35 who had recovered from COVID-19. The chain joins TRBV25-1 to TRBJ1-1; possible D gene TRBD1, 5 bases. CDR3 sequence reads: CASSPGHNTEAFF. CDR3 nucleotide sequence: TGTGCCAGCAGTCCAGGGCACAACACTGAAGCTTTCTTT. Supplemented by reference TRBV25-1 and TRBJ1-1, the full variable domain reads EADIYQTPRYLVIGTGKKITLECSQTMGHDKMYWYQQDPGMELHLIHYSYGVNSTEKGDLSSESTVSRIRTEHFPLTLESARPSHTSQYLCASSPGHNTEAFFGQGTRLTVV.